A single sample gave rise to the 3 T cell receptor beta chains below, sequenced in a study of T cells after yellow fever vaccination. TCRdb re-derived calls from the 5' RACE reads in MiXCR, one entry per CDR3 protein. Found here are about 340,000 distinct CDR3 sequences, around 12% of them singletons; the top ten hold 2.5% to 4%. The source material was CD4+ T cells sorted from PBMCs, sampled 15 days after the yellow fever booster vaccination. Every receptor here comes from a man aged 18 to 29 who received the YFV17D yellow fever vaccine.

V is TRBV4-3 and J is TRBJ1-2; 7 bases match TRBD1. The CDR3 sequence is 13 residues long. The germline CDR1 and CDR2 sequences are LGHNA and YSLEER. V lost 6 bases and J lost 3; bases outside the gene matches: 4. CDR3 amino acids: CASSRGRHYGYTF. The CDR3 bases are TGCGCCAGCAGTAGGGGGCGGCACTATGGCTACACCTTC.

This clonotype was found many times. The chain is built from TRBV20-1 and TRBJ2-3; 14 positions match TRBD2. V lost 0 bases, J lost 5 bases, and 13 bases stayed unmatched. From germline, CDR1 is DFQATT and CDR2 SNEGSKA (reference sequence). The CDR3 spans 19 residues. The CDR3 DNA follows: TGCAGTGCTAGAGAGCCCCAAGGCGGGACTAGCGGGGGTAGAGATACGCAGTATTTT. Protein: CSAREPQGGTSGGRDTQYF.

The chain uses TRBV3-1 and TRBJ2-3, with D possibly matching TRBD1 (6 bases). Germline V CDR1 and CDR2: LGHDT, YNNKEL (reference sequence). This CDR3 is built from 16 residues. V was trimmed by 1 base and J by 0 bases, leaving 11 bases between them. The CDR3: CASSQGAQGSTDTQYF. In nucleotides, the CDR3 is TGTGCCAGCAGCCAAGGGGCCCAGGGGAGCACAGATACGCAGTATTTT.